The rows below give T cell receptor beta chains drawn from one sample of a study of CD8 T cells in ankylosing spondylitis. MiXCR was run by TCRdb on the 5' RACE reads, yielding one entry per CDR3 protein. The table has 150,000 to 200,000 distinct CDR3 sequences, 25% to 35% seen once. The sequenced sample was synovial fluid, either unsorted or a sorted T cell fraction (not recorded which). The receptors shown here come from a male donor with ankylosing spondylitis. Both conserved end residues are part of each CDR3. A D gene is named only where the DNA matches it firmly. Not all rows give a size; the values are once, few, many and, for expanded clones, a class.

TGTGCCAGCAGTTTAGTGGGGGAAAACTATGGCTACACCTTC	CASSLVGENYGYTF	-	TRBV28	TRBJ1-2	-
TGCAGTGCTAGACAACAGGGTAGGGAGACCCAGTACTTC	CSARQQGRETQYF	few	TRBV20-1	TRBJ2-5	-
TGTGCCAGCAGTCCAAGGACAGGGGGCTGGGTGCTTGAAGCTTTCTTT	CASSPRTGGWVLEAFF	-	TRBV12-3/TRBV12-4	TRBJ1-1	TRBD1
TGTGCCAGCAGCACCTACAGAGACAGGGAGACCAACTATGGCTACACCTTC	CASSTYRDRETNYGYTF	few	TRBV21-1	TRBJ1-2	-
TGTGCCAGCAGCCTGGGCCTTATCTATGGCTACACCTTC	CASSLGLIYGYTF	-	TRBV3-1	TRBJ1-2	-
TGTGCCAGCAGCAGTTATGGACTATCCAGCTCCTACGAGCAGTACTTC	CASSSYGLSSSYEQYF	few	TRBV7-9	TRBJ2-7	-
TGTGCCTGGAGCCAAACAAGAATCTACGAGCAGTACTTC	CAWSQTRIYEQYF	-	TRBV30	TRBJ2-7	-
TGCAGTGCTTCGGGACTAGCTGGGGATGAGCAGTTCTTC	CSASGLAGDEQFF	few	TRBV20-1	TRBJ2-1	TRBD2
TGCAGTGCTATCAACGGTCAGAAAAGCTCCTATAATTCACCCCTCCACTTT	CSAINGQKSSYNSPLHF	few	TRBV20-1	TRBJ1-6	-
TGTGCCAGCAGTAGCAGGGGAGGCAATCAGCCCCAGCATTTT	CASSSRGGNQPQHF	many	TRBV27	TRBJ1-5	-
TGTGCCAGCAGTCCCAATTCTCCGAGCTCCTACAATGAGCAGTTCTTC	CASSPNSPSSYNEQFF	few	TRBV28	TRBJ2-1	-
TGTGCCAGCACGAAGTCTCTCTACGAGCAGTACTTC	CASTKSLYEQYF	many	TRBV28	TRBJ2-7	-
TGTGCCAGCAGATATAGCTCCGCGAACACCGGGGAGCTGTTTTTT	CASRYSSANTGELFF	-	TRBV27	TRBJ2-2	-
TGCAGTGCTAGAGATCCCTTACTGCCCACAGATACGCAGTATTTT	CSARDPLLPTDTQYF	-	TRBV20-1	TRBJ2-3	-
TGTGCCAGCAGTTACTCCCCGACAGGGAACACCGGGGAGCTGTTTTTT	CASSYSPTGNTGELFF	few	TRBV6-2/TRBV6-3	TRBJ2-2	-
TGCGCCAGCAGCCAGGTCCGGACATCCTACAATGAGCAGTTCTTC	CASSQVRTSYNEQFF	many	TRBV4-1	TRBJ2-1	-
TGCAGCGTTGGGGGGTACACTGAAGCTTTCTTT	CSVGGYTEAFF	few	TRBV29-1	TRBJ1-1	-
TGTGCCAGCACCAGCTATCTCCAAGAGACCCAGTACTTC	CASTSYLQETQYF	few	TRBV7-2	TRBJ2-5	-
TGCGCCAGCAGCTTGGATACACAGATCGACAATGAGCAGTTCTTC	CASSLDTQIDNEQFF	few	TRBV5-1	TRBJ2-1	-
TGTGCCATCAGTGAGCGTGGGTACAATGAGCAGTTCTTC	CAISERGYNEQFF	few	TRBV10-3	TRBJ2-1	-
TGCGCCAGCAGCCGAGAAGACAGGGTGAAGACTGAAGCTTTCTTT	CASSREDRVKTEAFF	few	TRBV4-1	TRBJ1-1	TRBD1
TGCAGTGCTCCCCGACAGGGGGGCTCCTATGGCTACACCTTC	CSAPRQGGSYGYTF	-	TRBV20-1	TRBJ1-2	TRBD1
TGTGCTAGCAGCTTAGGGGGCGGAGGCTCTGGGGCCAACGTCCTGACTTTC	CASSLGGGGSGANVLTF	few	TRBV7-7	TRBJ2-6	TRBD1
TGTGCCAGCAGCTCTGGACAGGGGTTATCTGAAGCTTTCTTT	CASSSGQGLSEAFF	-	TRBV7-3	TRBJ1-1	TRBD1
TGTGCCACCAGTGAGGCGGGACGCGGAAATGTGGGAGAGACCCAGTACTTC	CATSEAGRGNVGETQYF	many	TRBV24-1	TRBJ2-5	-
TGTGCCAGCAGCCAAGAGGCGGGAGGGCCGTCCGAGCAGTACTTC	CASSQEAGGPSEQYF	few	TRBV4-2	TRBJ2-7	TRBD2
TGTGCCACCAGCAGAGAAACGGCAACTAATGAAAAACTGTTTTTT	CATSRETATNEKLFF	few	TRBV15	TRBJ1-4	-
TGTGCCAGCAGCGCCGGACAGGGCCTCCTTCACTCTGGAAACACCATATATTTT	CASSAGQGLLHSGNTIYF	few	TRBV12-3/TRBV12-4	TRBJ1-3	TRBD1